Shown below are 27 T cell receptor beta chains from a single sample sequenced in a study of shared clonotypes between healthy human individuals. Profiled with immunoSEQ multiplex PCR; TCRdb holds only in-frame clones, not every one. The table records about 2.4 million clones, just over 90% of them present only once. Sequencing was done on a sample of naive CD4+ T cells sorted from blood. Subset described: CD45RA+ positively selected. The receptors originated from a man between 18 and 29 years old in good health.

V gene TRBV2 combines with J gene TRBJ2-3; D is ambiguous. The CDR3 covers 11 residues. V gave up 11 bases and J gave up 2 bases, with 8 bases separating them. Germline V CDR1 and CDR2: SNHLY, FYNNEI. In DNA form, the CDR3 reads TGTGCCTCTATGACCACAGATACGCAGTATTTT. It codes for CASMTTDTQYF.

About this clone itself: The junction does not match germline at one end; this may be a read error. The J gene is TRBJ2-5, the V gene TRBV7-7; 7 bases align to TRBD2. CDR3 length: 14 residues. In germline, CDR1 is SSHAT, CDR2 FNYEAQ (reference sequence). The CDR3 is CASSSTSSQETQYF. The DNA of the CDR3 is TGTGCTAGCAGTTCGACTAGCTCCCAAGAGACCCAGTACTTC.

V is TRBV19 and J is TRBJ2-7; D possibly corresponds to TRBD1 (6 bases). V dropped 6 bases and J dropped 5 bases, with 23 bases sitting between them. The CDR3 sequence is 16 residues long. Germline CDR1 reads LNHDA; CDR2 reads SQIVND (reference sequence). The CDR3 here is CASSASTISRGDEQYF. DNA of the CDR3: TGTGCCAGTAGCGCTTCCACGATTTCCAGGGGAGACGAGCAGTACTTC.

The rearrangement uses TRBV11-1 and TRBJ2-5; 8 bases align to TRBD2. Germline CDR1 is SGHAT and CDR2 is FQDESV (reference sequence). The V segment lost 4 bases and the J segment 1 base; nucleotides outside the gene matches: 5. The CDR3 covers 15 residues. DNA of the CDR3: TGTGCCAGCAGCTCTAAGCGGGGGCCCCAAGAGACCCAGTACTTC. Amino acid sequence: CASSSKRGPQETQYF.

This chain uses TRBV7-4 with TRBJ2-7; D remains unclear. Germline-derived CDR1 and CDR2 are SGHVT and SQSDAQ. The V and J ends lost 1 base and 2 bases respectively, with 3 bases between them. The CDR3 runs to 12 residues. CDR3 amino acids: CASSLVPYEQYF. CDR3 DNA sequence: TGTGCCAGCAGCTTAGTCCCCTACGAGCAGTACTTC.

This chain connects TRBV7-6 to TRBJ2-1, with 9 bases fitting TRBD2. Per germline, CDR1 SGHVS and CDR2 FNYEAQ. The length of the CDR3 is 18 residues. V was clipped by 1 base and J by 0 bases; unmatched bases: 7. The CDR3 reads CASSLVASGVHSYNEQFF. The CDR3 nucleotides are TGTGCCAGCAGCTTAGTAGCTAGCGGGGTTCACTCCTACAATGAGCAGTTCTTC.

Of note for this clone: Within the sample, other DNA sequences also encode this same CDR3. CDR3 in DNA: TGCGCCAGCAGCTCCGGGACAGGGGGGACTGAAGCTTTCTTT. It yields the protein CASSSGTGGTEAFF. The rearrangement uses TRBV5-1 and TRBJ1-1; 11 bases align to TRBD1. Germline-derived CDR1 and CDR2 are SGHRS and YFSETQ. J was trimmed by 5 bases and V by 3 bases; bases with no gene match: 3. CDR3 length equals 14 residues.

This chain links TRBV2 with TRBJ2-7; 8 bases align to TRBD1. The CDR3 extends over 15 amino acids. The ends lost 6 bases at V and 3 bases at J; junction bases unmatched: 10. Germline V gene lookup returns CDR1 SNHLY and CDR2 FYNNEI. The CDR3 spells CASRKEQGDHYEQYF. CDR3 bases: TGTGCCAGCAGAAAGGAACAGGGGGACCACTACGAGCAGTACTTC.

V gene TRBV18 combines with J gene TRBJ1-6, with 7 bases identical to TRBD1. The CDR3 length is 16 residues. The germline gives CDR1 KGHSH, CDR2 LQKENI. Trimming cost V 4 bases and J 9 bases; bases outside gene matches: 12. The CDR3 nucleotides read TGTGCCAGCTCACTACTAGAGACAGGGTTGAGTTCACCCCTCCACTTT. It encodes CASSLLETGLSSPLHF.

CDR3 coding DNA: TGTGCCAGCACCCGTTCGGGGGGGTTGGGGATCTACGAGCAGTACTTC. Translation: CASTRSGGLGIYEQYF. This sequence joins TRBV27 and TRBJ2-7; TRBD2 matches 8 bases. V shed 7 bases, J shed 3 bases, and the junction held 14 bases outside the gene matches. The CDR3 totals 16 residues. Germline V gene sequence: CDR1 MNHEY, CDR2 SMNVEV (reference sequence).

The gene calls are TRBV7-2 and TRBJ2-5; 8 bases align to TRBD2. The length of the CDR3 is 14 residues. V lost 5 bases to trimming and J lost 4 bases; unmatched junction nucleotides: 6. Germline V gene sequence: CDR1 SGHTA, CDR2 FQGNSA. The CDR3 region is CASSRAGVGETQYF. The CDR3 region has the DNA TGTGCCAGCAGCCGAGCGGGAGTTGGAGAGACCCAGTACTTC.

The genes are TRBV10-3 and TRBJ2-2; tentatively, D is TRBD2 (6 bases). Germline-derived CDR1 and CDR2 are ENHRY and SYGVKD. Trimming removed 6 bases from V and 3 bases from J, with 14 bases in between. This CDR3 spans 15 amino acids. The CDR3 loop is CAIRGDQRDTGELFF. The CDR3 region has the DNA TGTGCCATCAGGGGGGACCAGCGGGACACCGGGGAGCTGTTTTTT.

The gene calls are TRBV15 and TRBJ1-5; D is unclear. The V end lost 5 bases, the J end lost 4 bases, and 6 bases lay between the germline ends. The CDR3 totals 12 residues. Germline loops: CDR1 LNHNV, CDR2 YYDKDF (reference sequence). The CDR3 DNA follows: TGTGCCACCAGCCTTAGTAATCAGCCCCAGCATTTT. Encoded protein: CATSLSNQPQHF.

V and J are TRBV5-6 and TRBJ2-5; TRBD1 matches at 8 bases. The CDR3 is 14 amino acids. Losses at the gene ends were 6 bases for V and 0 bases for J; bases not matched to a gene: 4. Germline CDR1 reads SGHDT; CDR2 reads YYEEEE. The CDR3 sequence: CASNRDRYQETQYF. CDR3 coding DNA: TGTGCCAGCAACCGGGACAGGTACCAAGAGACCCAGTACTTC.

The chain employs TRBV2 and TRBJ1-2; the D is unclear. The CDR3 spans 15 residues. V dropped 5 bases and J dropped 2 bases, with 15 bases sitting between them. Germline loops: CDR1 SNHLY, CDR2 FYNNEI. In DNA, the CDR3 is TGTGCCAGCAGTCCCCAGGTTGTGGCGAACTATGGCTACACCTTC. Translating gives CASSPQVVANYGYTF.

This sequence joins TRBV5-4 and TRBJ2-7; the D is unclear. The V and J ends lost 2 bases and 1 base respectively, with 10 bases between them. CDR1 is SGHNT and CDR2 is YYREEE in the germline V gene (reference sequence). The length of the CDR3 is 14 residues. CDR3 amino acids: CASSFDRNSYEQYF. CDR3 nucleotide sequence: TGTGCCAGCAGCTTCGACCGGAATTCCTACGAGCAGTACTTC.

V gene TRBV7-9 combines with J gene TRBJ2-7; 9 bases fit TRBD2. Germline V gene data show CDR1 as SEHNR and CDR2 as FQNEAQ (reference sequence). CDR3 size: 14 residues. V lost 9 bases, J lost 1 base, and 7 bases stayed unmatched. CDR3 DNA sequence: TGTGCCAGTTACATGGCGGGAGGGTCCTACGAGCAGTACTTC. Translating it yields CASYMAGGSYEQYF.

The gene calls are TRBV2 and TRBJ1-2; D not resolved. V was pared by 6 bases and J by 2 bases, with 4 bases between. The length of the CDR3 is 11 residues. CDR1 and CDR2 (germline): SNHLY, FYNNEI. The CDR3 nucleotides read TGTGCCAGCAGCGTGAACTATGGCTACACCTTC. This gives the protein CASSVNYGYTF.

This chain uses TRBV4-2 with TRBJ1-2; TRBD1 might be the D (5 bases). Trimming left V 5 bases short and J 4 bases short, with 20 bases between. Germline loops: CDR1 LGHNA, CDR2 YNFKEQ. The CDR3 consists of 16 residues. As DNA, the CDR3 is TGTGCCAGCAGCTTAAACCTGGTGGCGGACACCTATGGCTACACCTTC. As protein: CASSLNLVADTYGYTF.

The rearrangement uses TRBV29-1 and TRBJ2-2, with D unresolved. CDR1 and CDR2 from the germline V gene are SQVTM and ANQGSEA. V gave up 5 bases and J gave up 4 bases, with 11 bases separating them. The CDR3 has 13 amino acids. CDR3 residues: CSVYRVPTGELFF. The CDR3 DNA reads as TGCAGCGTTTACAGAGTACCCACCGGGGAGCTGTTTTTT.

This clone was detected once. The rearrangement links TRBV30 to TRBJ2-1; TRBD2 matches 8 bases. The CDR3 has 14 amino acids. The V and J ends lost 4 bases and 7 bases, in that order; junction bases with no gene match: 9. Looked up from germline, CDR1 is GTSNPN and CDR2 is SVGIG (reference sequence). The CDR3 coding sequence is TGTGCCTGGACCCCGGGGGGGGGCCCGAATGAGCAGTTCTTC. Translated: CAWTPGGGPNEQFF.

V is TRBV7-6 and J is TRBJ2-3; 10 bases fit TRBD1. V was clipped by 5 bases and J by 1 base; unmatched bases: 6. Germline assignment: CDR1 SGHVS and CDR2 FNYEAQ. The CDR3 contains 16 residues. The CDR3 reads CASSLGGQGGTDTQYF. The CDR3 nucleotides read TGTGCCAGCAGCCTAGGAGGACAGGGGGGCACAGATACGCAGTATTTT. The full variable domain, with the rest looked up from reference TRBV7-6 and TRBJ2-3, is GAGVSQSPRYKVTKRGQDVALRCDPISGHVSLYWYRQALGQGPEFLTYFNYEAQQDKSGLPNDRFSAERPEGSISTLTIQRTEQRDSAMYRCASSLGGQGGTDTQYFGPGTRLTVL.

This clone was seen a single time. In DNA, the CDR3 is TGTGCCAGCAGCCGAGGCGGCTCGATCCAAGATCACCAAGAGACCCAGTACTTC. Encoded protein: CASSRGGSIQDHQETQYF. The gene calls are TRBV14 and TRBJ2-5, with D unclear. The CDR3 loop spans 18 amino acids. Per germline, CDR1 SGHDN and CDR2 FVKESK. Trimming pared 4 bases from V and 0 bases from J, leaving 21 bases between. Filled out from reference TRBV14 and TRBJ2-5, the complete variable domain reads EAGVTQFPSHSVIEKGQTVTLRCDPISGHDNLYWYRRVMGKEIKFLLHFVKESKQDESGMPNNRFLAERTGGTYSTLKVQPAELEDSGVYFCASSRGGSIQDHQETQYFGPGTRLLVL.

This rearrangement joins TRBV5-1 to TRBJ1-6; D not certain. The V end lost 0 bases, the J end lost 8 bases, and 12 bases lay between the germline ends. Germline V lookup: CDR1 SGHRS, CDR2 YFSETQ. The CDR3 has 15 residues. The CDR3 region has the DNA TGCGCCAGCAGCTTGGCCGGCCAGCGCTATTCACCCCTCCACTTT. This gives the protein CASSLAGQRYSPLHF.

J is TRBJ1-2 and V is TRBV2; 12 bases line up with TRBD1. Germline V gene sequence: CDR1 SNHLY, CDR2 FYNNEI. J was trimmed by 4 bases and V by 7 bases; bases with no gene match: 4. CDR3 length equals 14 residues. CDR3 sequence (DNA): TGTGCCAGCATGGGACAGGGGGCTCTCTATGGCTACACCTTC. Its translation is CASMGQGALYGYTF. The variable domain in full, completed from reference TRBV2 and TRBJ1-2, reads EPEVTQTPSHQVTQMGQEVILRCVPISNHLYFYWYRQILGQKVEFLVSFYNNEISEKSEIFDDQFSVERPDGSNFTLKIRSTKLEDSAMYFCASMGQGALYGYTFGSGTRLTVV.

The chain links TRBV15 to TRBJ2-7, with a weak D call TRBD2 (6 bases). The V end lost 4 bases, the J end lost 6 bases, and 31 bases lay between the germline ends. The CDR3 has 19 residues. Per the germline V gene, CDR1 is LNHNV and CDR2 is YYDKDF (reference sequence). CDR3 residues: CATSTLARGARPTTGEQYF. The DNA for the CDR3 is TGTGCCACCAGCACTCTGGCCCGCGGGGCCCGTCCGACCACGGGCGAGCAGTACTTC.

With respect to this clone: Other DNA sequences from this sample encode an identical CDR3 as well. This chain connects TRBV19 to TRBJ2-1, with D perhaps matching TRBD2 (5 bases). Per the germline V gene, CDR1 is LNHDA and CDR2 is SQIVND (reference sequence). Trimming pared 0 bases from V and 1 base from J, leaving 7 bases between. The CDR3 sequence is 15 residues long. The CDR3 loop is CASSIERVSYNEQFF. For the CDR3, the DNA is TGTGCCAGTAGTATAGAGCGGGTTTCCTACAATGAGCAGTTCTTC.